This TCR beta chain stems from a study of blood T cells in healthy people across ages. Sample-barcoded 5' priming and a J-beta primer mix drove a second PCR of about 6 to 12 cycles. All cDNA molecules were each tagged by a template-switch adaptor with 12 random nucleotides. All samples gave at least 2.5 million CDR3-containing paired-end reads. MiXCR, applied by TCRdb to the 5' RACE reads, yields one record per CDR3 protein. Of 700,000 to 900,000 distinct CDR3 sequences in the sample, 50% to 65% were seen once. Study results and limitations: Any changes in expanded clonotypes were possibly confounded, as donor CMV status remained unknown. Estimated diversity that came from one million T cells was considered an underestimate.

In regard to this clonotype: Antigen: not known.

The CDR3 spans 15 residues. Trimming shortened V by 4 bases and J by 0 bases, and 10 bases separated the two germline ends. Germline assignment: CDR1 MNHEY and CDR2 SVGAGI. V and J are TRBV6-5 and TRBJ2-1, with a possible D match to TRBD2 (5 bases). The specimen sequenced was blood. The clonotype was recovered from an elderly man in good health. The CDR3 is CASSSGFSSYNEQFF. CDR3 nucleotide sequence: TGTGCCAGCAGTTCGGGGTTCAGCTCCTACAATGAGCAGTTCTTC.